This T cell receptor beta chain was profiled in a study of breast tumors, draining lymph nodes, adjacent tissues. Overall study results and limits: Tumor T cell lymph node origin was a supported hypothesis, not proven. Tumor TCR diversity was below lymph nodes but above nontumor tissue. Most tumor T cells seemingly derive from lymph node, then expand in tumor.

In its sample, this clonotype was seen many times. Its cognate antigen is unknown. TCRdb re-called the multiplex PCR reads through MiXCR, storing one row per CDR3 protein. The table lists roughly 130,000 distinct CDR3 sequences, about 20% of them singletons. V lost 6 bases, J lost 2 bases, and 7 bases lay in between. The germline V gene has CDR1 SGHVS and CDR2 FQNEAQ. There are 13 residues in the CDR3. Breast cancer patients provided tissue from their axillary draining lymph nodes. The material sequenced was axillary lymph node tissue. The genes are TRBV7-8 and TRBJ2-2; D not resolved. The sequence was collected from a female donor with breast cancer. Some clones in this sample may be carry-over from other donors' samples. CDR3 coding DNA: TGTGCCAGCAGTCATTATAACACCGGGGAGCTGTTTTTT. It codes for CASSHYNTGELFF.